This entry concerns a single T cell receptor (beta chain). The antigen is unknown. This sample was included in a study of T cell responses to AZD1222 COVID-19 vaccine. Study background: Pooling was applied to second doses at about 4 or about 12 weeks.

Study results and limitations: Only a handful of AZD1222 recipients, more than 5 in all, had baseline seropositivity. Donors were largely white British and mainly female; clonal diversity was possibly underestimated. Reportedly, nearly half of unique spike TCRs recognized epitopes outside B.1.351/B.1.1.7 mutations.

The table came from immunoSEQ multiplex PCR; TCRdb's copy has only in-frame clones and leaves some out. The table includes 100,000 to 140,000 clones, about 89% detected once. This CDR3 has 15 amino acids. The germline V gene encodes CDR1 SGHTA and CDR2 FQGNSA. V was cut by 2 bases and J by 3 bases, with 14 bases left in between. The sample in question was peripheral blood, obtained on day 0 of AZD1222 vaccination. V and J are TRBV7-2 and TRBJ2-7, with D unclear. The receptor was derived from an adult in good health. The CDR3 sequence: CASSLKGMAVYEQYF. DNA of the CDR3: TGTGCCAGCAGCTTAAAAGGTATGGCCGTCTACGAGCAGTACTTC.